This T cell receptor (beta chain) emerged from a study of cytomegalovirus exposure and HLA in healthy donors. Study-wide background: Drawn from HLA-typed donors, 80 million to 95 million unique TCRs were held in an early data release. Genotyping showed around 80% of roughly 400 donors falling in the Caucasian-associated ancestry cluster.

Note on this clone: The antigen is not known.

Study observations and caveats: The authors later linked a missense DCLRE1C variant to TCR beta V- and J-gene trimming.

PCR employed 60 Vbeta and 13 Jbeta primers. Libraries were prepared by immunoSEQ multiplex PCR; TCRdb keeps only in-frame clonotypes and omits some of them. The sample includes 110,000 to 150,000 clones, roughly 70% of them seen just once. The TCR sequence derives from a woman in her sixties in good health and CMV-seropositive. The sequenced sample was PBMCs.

The CDR3 DNA reads TGTGCTAGTGGGTCAGGGGTGACTAATGAAAAACTGTTTTTT. Translated: CASGSGVTNEKLFF. V usage is TRBV12-5 and J usage is TRBJ1-4, with a tentative D call TRBD1 (6 bases). Between the trimmed V and J ends, which lost 6 bases and 2 bases, there was a span of 10 bases. This CDR3 has 14 amino acids. Germline CDR1 reads LGHNT; CDR2 reads FRNRAP.